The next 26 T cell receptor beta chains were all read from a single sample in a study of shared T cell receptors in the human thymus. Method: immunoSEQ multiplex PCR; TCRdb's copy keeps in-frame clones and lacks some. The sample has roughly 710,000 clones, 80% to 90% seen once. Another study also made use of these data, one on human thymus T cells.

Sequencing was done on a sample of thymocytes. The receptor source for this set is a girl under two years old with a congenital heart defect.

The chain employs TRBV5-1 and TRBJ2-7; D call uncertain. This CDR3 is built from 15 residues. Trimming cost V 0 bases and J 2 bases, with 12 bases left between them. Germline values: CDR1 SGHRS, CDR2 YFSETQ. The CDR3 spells CASSLERQLPYEQYF. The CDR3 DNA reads TGCGCCAGCAGCTTGGAACGACAACTCCCCTACGAGCAGTACTTC.

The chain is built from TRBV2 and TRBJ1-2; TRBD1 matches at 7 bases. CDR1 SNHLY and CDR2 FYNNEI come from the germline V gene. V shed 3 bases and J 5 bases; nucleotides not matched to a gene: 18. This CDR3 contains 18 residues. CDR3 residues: CASSEFLGRGVSEYGYTF. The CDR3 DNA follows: TGTGCCAGCAGTGAGTTTTTGGGCAGGGGGGTGTCGGAGTATGGCTACACCTTC.

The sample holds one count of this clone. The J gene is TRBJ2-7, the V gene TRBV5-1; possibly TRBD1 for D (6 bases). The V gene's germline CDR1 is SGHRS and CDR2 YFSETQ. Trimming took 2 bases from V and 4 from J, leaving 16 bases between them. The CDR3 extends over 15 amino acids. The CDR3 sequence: CASSFYRDERYEQYF. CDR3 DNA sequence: TGCGCCAGCAGCTTCTACAGGGACGAAAGGTACGAGCAGTACTTC.

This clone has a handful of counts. The CDR3 spells CASVRAGLITRTEAFF. In DNA form, the CDR3 reads TGTGCCAGCGTCAGGGCAGGGCTAATCACACGCACTGAAGCTTTCTTT. This chain joins TRBV2 and TRBJ1-1, with D maybe TRBD1 (5 bases). CDR1 and CDR2 (germline): SNHLY, FYNNEI. The CDR3 is made up of 16 amino acids. Trimming pared 8 bases from V and 4 bases from J, leaving 23 bases between.

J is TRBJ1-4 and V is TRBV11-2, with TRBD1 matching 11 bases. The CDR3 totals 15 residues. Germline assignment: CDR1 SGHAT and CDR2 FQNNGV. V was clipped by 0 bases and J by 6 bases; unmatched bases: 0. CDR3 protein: CASSLEGQGDEKLFF. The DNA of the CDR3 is TGTGCCAGCAGCTTAGAGGGACAGGGGGATGAAAAACTGTTTTTT. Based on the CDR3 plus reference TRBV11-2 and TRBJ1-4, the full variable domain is EAGVAQSPRYKIIEKRQSVAFWCNPISGHATLYWYQQILGQGPKLLIQFQNNGVVDDSQLPKDRFSAERLKGVDSTLKIQPAKLEDSAVYLCASSLEGQGDEKLFFGSGTQLSVL.

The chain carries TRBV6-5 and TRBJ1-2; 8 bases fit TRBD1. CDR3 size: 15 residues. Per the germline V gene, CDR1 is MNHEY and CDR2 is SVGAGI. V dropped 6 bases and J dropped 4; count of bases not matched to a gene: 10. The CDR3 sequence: CASRGQGALSYGYTF. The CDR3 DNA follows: TGTGCCAGCAGAGGTCAGGGGGCGCTTAGCTATGGCTACACCTTC.

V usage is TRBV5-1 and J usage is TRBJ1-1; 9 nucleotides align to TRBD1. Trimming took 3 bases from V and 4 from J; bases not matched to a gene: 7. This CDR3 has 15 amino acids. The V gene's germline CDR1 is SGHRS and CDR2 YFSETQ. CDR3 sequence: CASSYRGPVVTEAFF. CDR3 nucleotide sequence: TGCGCCAGCAGCTACAGGGGGCCCGTGGTCACTGAAGCTTTCTTT.

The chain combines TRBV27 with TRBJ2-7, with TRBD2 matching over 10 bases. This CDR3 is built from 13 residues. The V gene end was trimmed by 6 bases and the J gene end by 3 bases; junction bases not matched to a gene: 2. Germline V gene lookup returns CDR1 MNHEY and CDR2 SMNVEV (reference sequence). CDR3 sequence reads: CASRLAGGYEQYF. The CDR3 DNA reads TGTGCCAGCAGGTTAGCGGGGGGCTACGAGCAGTACTTC.

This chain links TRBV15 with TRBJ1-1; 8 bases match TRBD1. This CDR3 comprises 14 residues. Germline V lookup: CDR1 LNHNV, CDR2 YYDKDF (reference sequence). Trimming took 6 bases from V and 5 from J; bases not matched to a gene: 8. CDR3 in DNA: TGTGCCACCAGAACCAGGGGGCTAAGAACTGAAGCTTTCTTT. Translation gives CATRTRGLRTEAFF.

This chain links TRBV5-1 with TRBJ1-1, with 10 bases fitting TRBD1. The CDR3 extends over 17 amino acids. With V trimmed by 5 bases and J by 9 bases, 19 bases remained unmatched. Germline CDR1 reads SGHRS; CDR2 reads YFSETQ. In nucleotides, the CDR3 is TGCGCCAGCAGAATGGACAGGGGGACTGGCGGGTTCCTGAAAGCTTTCTTT. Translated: CASRMDRGTGGFLKAFF.

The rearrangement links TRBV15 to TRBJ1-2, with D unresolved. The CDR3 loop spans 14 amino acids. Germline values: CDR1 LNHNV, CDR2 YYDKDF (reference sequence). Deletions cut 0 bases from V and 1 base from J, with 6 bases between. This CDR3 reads CATSRDRVNYGYTF. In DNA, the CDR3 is TGTGCCACCAGCAGAGACCGGGTTAACTATGGCTACACCTTC.

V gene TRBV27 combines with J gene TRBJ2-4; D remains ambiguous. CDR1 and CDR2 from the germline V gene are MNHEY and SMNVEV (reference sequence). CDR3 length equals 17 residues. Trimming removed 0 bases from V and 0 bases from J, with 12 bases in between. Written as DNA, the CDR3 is TGTGCCAGCAGTTTATCGAACCAGACACTAGCCAAAAACATTCAGTACTTC. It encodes CASSLSNQTLAKNIQYF.

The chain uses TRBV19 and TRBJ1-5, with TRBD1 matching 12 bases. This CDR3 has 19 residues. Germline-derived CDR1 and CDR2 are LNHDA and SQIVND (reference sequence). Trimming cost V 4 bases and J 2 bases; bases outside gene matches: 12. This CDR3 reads CASSTSRDRGRSGNQPQHF. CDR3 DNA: TGTGCCAGTAGTACGAGTCGGGACAGGGGGCGTTCGGGCAATCAGCCCCAGCATTTT.

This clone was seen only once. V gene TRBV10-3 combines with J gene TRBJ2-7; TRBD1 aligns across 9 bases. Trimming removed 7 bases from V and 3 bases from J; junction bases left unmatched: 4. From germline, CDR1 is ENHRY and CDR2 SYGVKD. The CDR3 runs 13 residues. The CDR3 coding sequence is TGTGCCATCACCGGGACAGGGAACTACGAGCAGTACTTC. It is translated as CAITGTGNYEQYF.

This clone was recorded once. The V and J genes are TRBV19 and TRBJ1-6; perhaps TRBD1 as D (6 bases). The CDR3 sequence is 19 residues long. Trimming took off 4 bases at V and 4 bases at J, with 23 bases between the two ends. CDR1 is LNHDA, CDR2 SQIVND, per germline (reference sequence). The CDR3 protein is CASSKEAPDSWSYNSPLHF. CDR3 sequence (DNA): TGTGCCAGTAGTAAGGAAGCCCCGGACAGTTGGTCTTATAATTCACCCCTCCACTTT.

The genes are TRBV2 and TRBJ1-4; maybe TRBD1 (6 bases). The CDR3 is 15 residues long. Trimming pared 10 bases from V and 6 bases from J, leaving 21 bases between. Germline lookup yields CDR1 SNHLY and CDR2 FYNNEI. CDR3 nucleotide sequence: TGTGCCAACAGGGAGAGGAGTGGGTTGGATGAAAAACTGTTTTTT. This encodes CANRERSGLDEKLFF.

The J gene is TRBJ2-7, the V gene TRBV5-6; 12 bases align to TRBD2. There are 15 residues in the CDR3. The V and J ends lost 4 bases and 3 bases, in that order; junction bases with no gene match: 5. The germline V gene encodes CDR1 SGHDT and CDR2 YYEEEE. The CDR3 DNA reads TGTGCCAGCAGCGGCCGGACTAGCGGGAACTACGAGCAGTACTTC. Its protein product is CASSGRTSGNYEQYF.

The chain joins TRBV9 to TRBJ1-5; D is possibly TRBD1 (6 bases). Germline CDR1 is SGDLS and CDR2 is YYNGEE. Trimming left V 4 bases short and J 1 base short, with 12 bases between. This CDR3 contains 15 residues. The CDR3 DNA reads TGTGCCAGCAGCCTTAGGGGGGGCAGCAATCAGCCCCAGCATTTT. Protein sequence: CASSLRGGSNQPQHF.

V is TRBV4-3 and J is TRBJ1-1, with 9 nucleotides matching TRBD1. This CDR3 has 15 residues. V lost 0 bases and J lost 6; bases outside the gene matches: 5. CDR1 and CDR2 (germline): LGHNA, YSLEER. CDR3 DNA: TGCGCCAGCAGCCAAGATTTCGGACAGGGGCCTGAAGCTTTCTTT. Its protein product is CASSQDFGQGPEAFF.

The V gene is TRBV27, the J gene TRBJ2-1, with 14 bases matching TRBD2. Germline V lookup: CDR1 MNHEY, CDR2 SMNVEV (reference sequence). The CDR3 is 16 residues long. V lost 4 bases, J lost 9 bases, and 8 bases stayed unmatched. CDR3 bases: TGTGCCAGCAGTTCCTCGACTAGCGGGGGGGCGGGTGAGCAGTTCTTC. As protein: CASSSSTSGGAGEQFF.

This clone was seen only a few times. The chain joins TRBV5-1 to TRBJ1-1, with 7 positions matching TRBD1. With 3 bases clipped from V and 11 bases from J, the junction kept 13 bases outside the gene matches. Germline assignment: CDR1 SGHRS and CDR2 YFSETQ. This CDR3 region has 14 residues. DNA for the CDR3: TGCGCCAGCAGCTACCGACAGGGCTATCGCGTGGCTTTCTTT. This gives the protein CASSYRQGYRVAFF.

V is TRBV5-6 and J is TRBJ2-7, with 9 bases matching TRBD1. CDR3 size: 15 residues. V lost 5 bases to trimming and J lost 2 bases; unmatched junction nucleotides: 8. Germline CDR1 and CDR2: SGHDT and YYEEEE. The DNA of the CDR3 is TGTGCCAGCAGTGGGGACAGGGCCCAACCCTACGAGCAGTACTTC. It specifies CASSGDRAQPYEQYF.

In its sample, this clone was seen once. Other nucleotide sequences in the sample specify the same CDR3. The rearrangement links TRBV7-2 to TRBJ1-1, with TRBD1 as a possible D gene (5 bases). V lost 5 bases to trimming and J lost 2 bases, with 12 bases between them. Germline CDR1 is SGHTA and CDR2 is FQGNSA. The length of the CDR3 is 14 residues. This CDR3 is CASSLLRGNTEAFF. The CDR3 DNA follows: TGTGCCAGCAGCCTACTTAGGGGAAACACTGAAGCTTTCTTT. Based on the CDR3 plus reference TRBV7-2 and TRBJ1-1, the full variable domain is GAGVSQSPSNKVTEKGKDVELRCDPISGHTALYWYRQSLGQGLEFLIYFQGNSAPDKSGLPSDRFSAERTGGSVSTLTIQRTQQEDSAVYLCASSLLRGNTEAFFGQGTRLTVV.

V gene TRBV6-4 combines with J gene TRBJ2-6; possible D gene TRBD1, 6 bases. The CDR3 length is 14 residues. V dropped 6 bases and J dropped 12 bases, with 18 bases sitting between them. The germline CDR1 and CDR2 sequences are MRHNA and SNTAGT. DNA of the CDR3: TGTGCCAGCAGGAATAAACAGGGATCCGGCGTCCTGACTTTC. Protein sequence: CASRNKQGSGVLTF.

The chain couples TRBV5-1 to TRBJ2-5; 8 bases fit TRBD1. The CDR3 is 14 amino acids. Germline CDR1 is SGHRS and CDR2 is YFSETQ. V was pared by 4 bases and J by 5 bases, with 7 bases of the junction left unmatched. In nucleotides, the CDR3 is TGCGCCAGCAGCCCCTCGGACAGGGAGGAGACCCAGTACTTC. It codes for CASSPSDREETQYF. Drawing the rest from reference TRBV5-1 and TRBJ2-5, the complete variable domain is KAGVTQTPRYLIKTRGQQVTLSCSPISGHRSVSWYQQTPGQGLQFLFEYFSETQRNKGNFPGRFSGRQFSNSRSEMNVSTLELGDSALYLCASSPSDREETQYFGPGTRLLVL.

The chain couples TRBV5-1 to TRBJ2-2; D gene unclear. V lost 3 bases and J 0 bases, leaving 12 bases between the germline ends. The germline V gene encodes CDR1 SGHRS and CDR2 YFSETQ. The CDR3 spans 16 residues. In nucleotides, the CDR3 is TGCGCCAGCAGCTGGAATGGGCTTGCGAACACCGGGGAGCTGTTTTTT. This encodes CASSWNGLANTGELFF.